This is a list of T cell receptor beta chains from one sample in a study of cytomegalovirus exposure and HLA in healthy donors. This table comes from immunoSEQ multiplex PCR, and its TCRdb copy is limited to in-frame clones, with some not included. Among 210,000 or so clones listed, 80% to 90% were seen once. The sequencing sample was made of PBMCs. These receptors originate from a woman younger than 35 in good health and CMV-seronegative. Each CDR3 is given with its conserved first and last residue. The D gene is left open where the match is weak. Only part of the rows carry a size: once, few, many, or a class if the clone is expanded.

D: .
V: TRBV4-2
size: .
J: TRBJ1-4
DNA: TGTGCCAGCAGCCAAGATGGGCTCGGTAATGAAAAACTGTTTTTT
CDR3: CASSQDGLGNEKLFF

D: .
V: TRBV27
size: .
J: TRBJ2-3
DNA: TGTGCCAGCAGGATCCAGGGAGGCGATACGCAGTATTTT
CDR3: CASRIQGGDTQYF

D: .
V: TRBV28
size: .
J: TRBJ2-7
DNA: TGTGCCAGCCTTGGGGCCAAGAGCTCCTACGAGCAGTACTTC
CDR3: CASLGAKSSYEQYF

D: TRBD1
V: TRBV4-1
size: .
J: TRBJ2-5
DNA: TGCGCCTCACGGAAGGGGGCCCAAGAGACCCAGTACTTC
CDR3: CASRKGAQETQYF

D: .
V: TRBV7-2
size: .
J: TRBJ2-3
DNA: TGTGCCAGCAGCTTAATCACCCGGGGCACAGATACGCAGTATTTT
CDR3: CASSLITRGTDTQYF

D: TRBD2
V: TRBV11-2
size: .
J: TRBJ2-1
DNA: TGTGCCAGCAGCTTATATTCGGCTAGCGGGAGCATCGCGAATGAGCAGTTCTTC
CDR3: CASSLYSASGSIANEQFF

D: .
V: TRBV27
size: .
J: TRBJ1-1
DNA: TGTGCCAGCAGTTCGACAGCAGGGACTGAAGCTTTCTTT
CDR3: CASSSTAGTEAFF

D: TRBD2
V: TRBV7-2
size: .
J: TRBJ2-5
DNA: TGTGCCAGCAGCTTAGCGTTTCGGACTAGCGGGATCGAGACCCAGTACTTC
CDR3: CASSLAFRTSGIETQYF

D: .
V: TRBV19
size: few
J: TRBJ2-7
DNA: TGTGCCAGTAGTTCCCAGGGCGCCACCTACGAGCAGTACTTC
CDR3: CASSSQGATYEQYF

D: .
V: TRBV4-1
size: .
J: TRBJ2-1
DNA: TGCGCCAGCAGCCAAGTTGGTACAGCCCTCTACAATGAGCAGTTCTTC
CDR3: CASSQVGTALYNEQFF

D: .
V: TRBV18
size: few
J: TRBJ1-1
DNA: TGTGCCAGCTCAGCCCACTCGGACAGCGAAGCTTTCTTT
CDR3: CASSAHSDSEAFF

D: .
V: TRBV6-5
size: .
J: TRBJ2-7
DNA: TGTGCCAGCAGTTACAAGGAAGGGGCCTACGAGCAGTACTTC
CDR3: CASSYKEGAYEQYF

D: TRBD1
V: TRBV5-1
size: .
J: TRBJ2-7
DNA: TGCGCCAGCAGCTTGATCGGACAGGGGGCTTACGAGCAGTACTTC
CDR3: CASSLIGQGAYEQYF

D: .
V: TRBV18
size: .
J: TRBJ2-3
DNA: TGTGCCAGCTCACCAGTAGAGGGAATTAGCACAGATACGCAGTATTTT
CDR3: CASSPVEGISTDTQYF

D: .
V: TRBV7-9
size: .
J: TRBJ2-1
DNA: TGTGCCAGCAGCGCACAAAATGTCGTGTATGAGCAGTTCTTC
CDR3: CASSAQNVVYEQFF

D: TRBD2
V: TRBV6-1
size: .
J: TRBJ2-1
DNA: TGTGCCAGCAGTGAAGTTAGCGGGCTAACCTACAATGAGCAGTTCTTC
CDR3: CASSEVSGLTYNEQFF

D: .
V: TRBV28
size: .
J: TRBJ1-2
DNA: TGTGCCAGCAGCCGCCTCTACAGGGCAAACTATGGCTACACCTTC
CDR3: CASSRLYRANYGYTF

D: .
V: TRBV28
size: once
J: TRBJ2-2
DNA: TGTGCCAGCAGTTTTTCAGCCGGGGAGCTGTTTTTT
CDR3: CASSFSAGELFF

D: .
V: TRBV10-1
size: .
J: TRBJ2-7
DNA: TGCGCCAGCAGTGAGTTCAGGGGATCCTACGAGCAGTACTTC
CDR3: CASSEFRGSYEQYF

D: .
V: TRBV30
size: .
J: TRBJ1-2
DNA: TGTGCCTGGAGTGTTCGGTATGGCTACACCTTC
CDR3: CAWSVRYGYTF

D: TRBD2
V: TRBV11-1
size: .
J: TRBJ2-5
DNA: TGTGCCAGCAGCGCGAGCGGGAGAGTAGAGACCCAGTACTTC
CDR3: CASSASGRVETQYF

D: .
V: TRBV5-1
size: .
J: TRBJ2-5
DNA: TGCGCCAGCAGCTCTGGGAGGCCCTTCAAAGAGACCCAGTACTTC
CDR3: CASSSGRPFKETQYF

D: TRBD1
V: TRBV27
size: once
J: TRBJ1-5
DNA: TGTGCCAGCAGTCCGACAGGGTTCAATCAGCCCCAGCATTTT
CDR3: CASSPTGFNQPQHF